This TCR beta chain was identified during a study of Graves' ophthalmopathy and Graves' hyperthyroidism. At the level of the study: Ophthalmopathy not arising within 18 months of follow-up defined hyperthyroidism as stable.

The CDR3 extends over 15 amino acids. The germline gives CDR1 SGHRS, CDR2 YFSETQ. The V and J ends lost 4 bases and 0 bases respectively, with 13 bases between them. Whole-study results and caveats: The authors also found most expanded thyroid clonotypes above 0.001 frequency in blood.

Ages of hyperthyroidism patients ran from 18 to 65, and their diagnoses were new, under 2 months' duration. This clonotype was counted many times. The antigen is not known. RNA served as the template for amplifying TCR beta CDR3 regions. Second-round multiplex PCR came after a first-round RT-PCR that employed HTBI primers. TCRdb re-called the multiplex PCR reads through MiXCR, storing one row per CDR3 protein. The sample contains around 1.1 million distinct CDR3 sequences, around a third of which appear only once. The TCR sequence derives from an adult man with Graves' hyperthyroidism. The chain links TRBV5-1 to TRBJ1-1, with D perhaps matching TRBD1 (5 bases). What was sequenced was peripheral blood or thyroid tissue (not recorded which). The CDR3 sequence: CASSHLGTMNTEAFF. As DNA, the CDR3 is TGCGCCAGCAGCCACCTAGGGACCATGAACACTGAAGCTTTCTTT.